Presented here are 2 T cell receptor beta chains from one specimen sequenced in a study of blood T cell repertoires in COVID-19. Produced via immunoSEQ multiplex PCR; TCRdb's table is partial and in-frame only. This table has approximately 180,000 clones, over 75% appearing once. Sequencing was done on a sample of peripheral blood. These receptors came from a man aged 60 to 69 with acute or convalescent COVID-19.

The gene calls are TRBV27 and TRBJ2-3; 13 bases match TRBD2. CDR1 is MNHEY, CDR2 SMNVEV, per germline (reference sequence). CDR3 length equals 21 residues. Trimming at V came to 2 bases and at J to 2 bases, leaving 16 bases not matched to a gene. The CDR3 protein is CASSLEGSGLAGLRDTDTQYF. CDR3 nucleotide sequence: TGTGCCAGCAGTTTAGAGGGCTCGGGACTAGCGGGACTCAGAGACACAGATACGCAGTATTTT.

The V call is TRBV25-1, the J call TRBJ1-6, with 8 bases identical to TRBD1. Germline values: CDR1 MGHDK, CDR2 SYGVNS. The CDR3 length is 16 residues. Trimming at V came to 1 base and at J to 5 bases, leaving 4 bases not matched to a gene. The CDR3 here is CASSESGTGNNSPLHF. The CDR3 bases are TGTGCCAGCAGTGAATCTGGGACAGGAAATAATTCACCCCTCCACTTT.